Below are 12 T cell receptor beta chains sequenced from a single sample in a study of blood T cell repertoires in COVID-19 (dated by TCRdb to 2018 to 2021). Library prep was done by the immunoSEQ multiplex PCR assay. This immuneACCESS table, as held by TCRdb, lists in-frame sequences with V and J called but not all clones. Of the missing ones, under half trace to an unresolved V gene in checked studies; the others have no known cause. The sample includes around 200,000 clones, with about 83% observed a single time. Approximately 6.2% of the sample comes from the top ten. The material sequenced was peripheral blood. The receptors shown here come from a man in his fifties or sixties who had recovered from COVID-19.

The gene calls are TRBV7-3 and TRBJ1-1, with TRBD1 identical over 8 bases. The CDR3 length is 14 residues. Losses at the gene ends were 2 bases for V and 3 bases for J; bases not matched to a gene: 2. Germline values: CDR1 SGHTA, CDR2 FQGTGA. The CDR3 nucleotides read TGTGCCAGCAGCTTACAGGGGGCGGACACTGAAGCTTTCTTT. Translating it yields CASSLQGADTEAFF.

The chain couples TRBV5-5 to TRBJ2-3, with 8 nucleotides matching TRBD2. V was clipped by 0 bases and J by 2 bases; unmatched bases: 5. Germline V gene lookup returns CDR1 SGHKS and CDR2 YYEKEE (reference sequence). This CDR3 is built from 16 residues. The CDR3 here is CASSLVAGGLTDTQYF. The CDR3 DNA reads as TGTGCCAGCAGCTTGGTGGCGGGGGGCCTCACAGATACGCAGTATTTT.

This clone was seen a handful of times. The chain joins TRBV27 to TRBJ1-3, with D perhaps TRBD1 (6 bases). This CDR3 has 17 amino acids. The germline gives CDR1 MNHEY, CDR2 SMNVEV (reference sequence). Trimming took 6 bases from V and 3 from J, leaving 21 bases between them. CDR3 coding DNA: TGTGCCAGCAGAGGGTTCGCACAGGGCTTTGTTGGAAACACCATATATTTT. It yields the protein CASRGFAQGFVGNTIYF.

The V call is TRBV5-6, the J call TRBJ1-2; 11 nucleotides agree with TRBD1. The CDR3 is made up of 16 amino acids. In germline, CDR1 is SGHDT, CDR2 YYEEEE. V lost 0 bases and J lost 7; bases outside the gene matches: 8. Written as DNA, the CDR3 is TGTGCCAGCAGCTTGGGAACAGGACAGGGGGCGGGTGGCTACACCTTC. Its protein is CASSLGTGQGAGGYTF.

This clone is a singleton in its sample. The chain links TRBV7-2 to TRBJ1-2, with D possibly being TRBD1 (6 bases). The CDR3 runs to 15 residues. Germline CDR1 is SGHTA and CDR2 is FQGNSA. Deletions cut 4 bases from V and 5 bases from J, with 17 bases between. The DNA of the CDR3 is TGTGCCAGCAGCTCACAGACGGGACAAGCGTATGGCTACACCTTC. This gives the protein CASSSQTGQAYGYTF. Full variable domain (missing parts from reference TRBV7-2 and TRBJ1-2): GAGVSQSPSNKVTEKGKDVELRCDPISGHTALYWYRQSLGQGLEFLIYFQGNSAPDKSGLPSDRFSAERTGGSVSTLTIQRTQQEDSAVYLCASSSQTGQAYGYTFGSGTRLTVV.

CDR3 amino acids: CASSSPVAGSNTGELFF. The CDR3 region has the DNA TGTGCCAGCAGCTCCCCAGTAGCGGGGTCGAACACCGGGGAGCTGTTTTTT. The V gene is TRBV11-2, the J gene TRBJ2-2, with 8 nucleotides matching TRBD2. The junction had 7 bases not matched to a gene; V was cut back by 4 bases and J by 0 bases. Germline V CDR1 and CDR2: SGHAT, FQNNGV. This CDR3 spans 17 amino acids.

This rearrangement joins TRBV5-4 to TRBJ1-1; perhaps TRBD1 as D (5 bases). Trimming took 4 bases from V and 0 from J, leaving 16 bases between them. Germline values: CDR1 SGHNT, CDR2 YYREEE (reference sequence). The CDR3 sequence is 16 residues long. CDR3 coding DNA: TGTGCCAGCAGCAGAGACAGATTTCTAATGAACACTGAAGCTTTCTTT. It encodes CASSRDRFLMNTEAFF.

The chain links TRBV6-6 to TRBJ2-7; a possible D gene is TRBD2 (5 bases). CDR3 length equals 15 residues. V was clipped by 0 bases and J by 2 bases, with 11 bases between them. CDR1 MNHNY and CDR2 SVGAGI come from the germline V gene (reference sequence). The CDR3 coding sequence is TGTGCCAGCAGTTACTCAGCGGCCCGAGCCTACGAGCAGTACTTC. Protein sequence: CASSYSAARAYEQYF.

The chain uses TRBV10-1 and TRBJ2-7, with TRBD1 identical over 11 bases. Looked up from germline, CDR1 is WNHNN and CDR2 is SYGVQD (reference sequence). Trimming cost V 0 bases and J 6 bases; bases outside gene matches: 7. The CDR3 has 16 amino acids. In DNA, the CDR3 is TGCGCCAGCAGTGAGTCGGTCCCCGGGACAGGGGGCGAGCAGTACTTC. Its translation: CASSESVPGTGGEQYF.

This clone has a count of ten or more. The rearrangement links TRBV9 to TRBJ2-2; D may be TRBD1 (6 bases). Germline-derived CDR1 and CDR2 are SGDLS and YYNGEE. Between the trimmed V and J ends, which lost 3 bases and 1 base, there was a span of 7 bases. The CDR3 extends over 14 amino acids. The CDR3 protein is CASSARGNTGELFF. The CDR3 nucleotides read TGTGCCAGCAGCGCCAGGGGGAACACCGGGGAGCTGTTTTTT.

CDR3 DNA sequence: TGTGCCAGCAGTGAAAATCAAAGGCGGCGGGGTAATGAAAAACTGTTTTTT. This sequence encodes CASSENQRRRGNEKLFF. This chain uses TRBV6-1 with TRBJ1-4; no firm D call. The germline CDR1 and CDR2 sequences are MNHNS and SASEGT. The CDR3 has 17 amino acids. The V and J ends lost 2 bases and 4 bases respectively, with 17 bases between them.

CDR3 bases: TGTGCCAGCAGCCCACCTATGTGGAACACTGAAGCTTTCTTT. Amino acid sequence: CASSPPMWNTEAFF. The V gene is TRBV14, the J gene TRBJ1-1; no clear D gene. This CDR3 spans 14 amino acids. Germline V gene sequence: CDR1 SGHDN, CDR2 FVKESK. Trimming removed 4 bases from V and 1 base from J, with 10 bases in between.